The T cell receptor beta chain under discussion was sequenced for a study of T-cell reconstitution after alpha-beta-depleted transplantation in children. Study findings and constraints: The authors attributed T-cell counts and diversity one year after transplant mostly to newly produced T cells. Where some patients showed high TCRbeta diversity at day 60, it came from recipient T cells and thymic progenitors that had survived. The origin of alpha-beta T cells about two months after transplant was reportedly several hundred expanded graft clones.

V lost 6 bases and J lost 9; bases outside the gene matches: 8. The CDR3 loop spans 11 amino acids. Germline CDR1 is SQVTM and CDR2 is ANQGSEA. This clonotype was recorded many times. The antigen remains undetermined. It was with unique molecular identifiers that the TCRbeta library was prepared. Via MiXCR, TCRdb re-called the PCR reads, giving one row per CDR3 protein. The sample includes about 590,000 distinct CDR3 sequences, 10% to 15% of them seen just once. The receptor's source is a male patient aged 10-17 years who had a stem cell transplant for acute myeloid leukemia, so the T cells may come from the graft donor. Sequenced here: PBMCs, mostly from graft donor cells, sampled 360 days after TCRalphabeta/CD19-depleted stem cell transplant. The chain joins TRBV29-1 to TRBJ2-7; 7 bases map to TRBD1. CDR3 loop: CSVTGTALQYF. CDR3 nucleotides: TGCAGCGTCACCGGGACAGCTTTGCAGTACTTC.